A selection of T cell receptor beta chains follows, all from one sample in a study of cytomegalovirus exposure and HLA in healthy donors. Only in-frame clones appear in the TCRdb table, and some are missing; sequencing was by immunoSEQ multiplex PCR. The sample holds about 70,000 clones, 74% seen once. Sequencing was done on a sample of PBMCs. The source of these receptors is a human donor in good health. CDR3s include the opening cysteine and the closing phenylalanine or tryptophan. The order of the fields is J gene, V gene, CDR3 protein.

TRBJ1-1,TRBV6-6,CASSYQGTNTEAFF
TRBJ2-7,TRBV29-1,CSVVVGASFEQYF
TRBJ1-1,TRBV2,CASITLEGANRNTEAFF
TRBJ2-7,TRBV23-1,CASSRQGAREQYF
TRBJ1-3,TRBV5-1,CASSRDSKGNTIYF
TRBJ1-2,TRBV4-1,CASSQVAVNCGYTF
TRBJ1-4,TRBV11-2,CASSLIPDATNEKLFF
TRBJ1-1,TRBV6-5,CASSYSGQSAFF
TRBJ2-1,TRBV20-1,CSASRNEQFF
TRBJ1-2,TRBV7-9,CASSLGGRAYGYTF
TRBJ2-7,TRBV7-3,CASSSSPPTPINEQYF
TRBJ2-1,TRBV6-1,CASSGLVNEQFF
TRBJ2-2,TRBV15,CATSRDESRGPSGELFF
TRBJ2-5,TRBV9,CASSSAMETQYF
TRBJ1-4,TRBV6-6,CASSYSQGTNEKLFF
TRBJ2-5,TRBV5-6,CASSATGGSETQYF
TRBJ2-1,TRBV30,CAWASGSSHNEQFF
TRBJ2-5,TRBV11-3,CASKTDNQETQYF
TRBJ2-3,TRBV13,CASSRGKTGGISNTQYF
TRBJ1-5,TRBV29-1,CSAGHGNQPQHF
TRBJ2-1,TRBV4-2,CASSRETGGSNEQFF
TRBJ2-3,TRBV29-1,CSVGQGTDTQYF
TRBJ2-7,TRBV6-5,CASSRDRGREQYF
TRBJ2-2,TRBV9,CASSARDVDTGELFF
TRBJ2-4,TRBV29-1,CSVEDFLNIQYF
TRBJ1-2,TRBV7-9,CASSPRDRGTNYGYTF
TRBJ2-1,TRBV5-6,CASSPRLSNEQFF
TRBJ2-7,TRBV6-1,CASSEQHGSSYEQYF
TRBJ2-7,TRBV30,CAWTLGTVAYEQYF
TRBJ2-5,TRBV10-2,CASSDRQAQETQYF
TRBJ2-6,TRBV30,CAWSVVWGPGANVLTF
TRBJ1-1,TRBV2,CASSQDSNTEAFF
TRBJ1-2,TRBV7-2,CASSPQGGGYGYTF
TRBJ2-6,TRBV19,CASTLTAASSGANVLTF
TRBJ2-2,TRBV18,CASSPGIQGAFAGELFF
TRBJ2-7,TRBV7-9,CASSLPRQLVNSYEQYF
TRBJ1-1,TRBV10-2,CASSPQRADTEAFF
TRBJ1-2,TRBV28,CASSLEGIGGYTF
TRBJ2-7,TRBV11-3,CASSPRQGTIEYEQYF
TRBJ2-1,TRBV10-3,CAISESGQGGYNEQFF
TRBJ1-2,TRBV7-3,CASSLLPGQENGYTF
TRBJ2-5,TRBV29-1,CSVGSDAGLTSWVRGLSGTQYF